The 16 T cell receptor beta chains listed next were all sequenced from one sample in a study of OX40 agonist ivuxolimab in advanced cancers. Sequencing was performed with immunoSEQ multiplex PCR; in TCRdb, only in-frame clones are kept and a portion is missing. Of about 59,000 clones listed, around 90% are singletons. Sequenced material: CD4+ or CD8+ T cells sorted from blood, taken in a trial of the OX40 agonist ivuxolimab. The source is an adult with an advanced solid tumor such as melanoma, head and neck, liver or kidney cancer.

The rearrangement links TRBV6-5 to TRBJ1-1; D may be TRBD1 (6 bases). Germline CDR1 and CDR2: MNHEY and SVGAGI. V shed 1 base and J shed 3 bases, with 12 bases lying between them. This CDR3 region has 15 residues. The chain's CDR3 is CASSYLQGWDTEAFF. As DNA, the CDR3 is TGTGCCAGCAGTTACTTACAGGGTTGGGACACTGAAGCTTTCTTT.

This chain joins TRBV7-2 and TRBJ1-2; a weak D match, TRBD1 (6 bases). Trimming removed 1 base from V and 8 bases from J, with 14 bases in between. The CDR3 extends over 14 amino acids. CDR1 and CDR2 from the germline V gene are SGHTA and FQGNSA. The CDR3 sequence is CASSLGTETWGYTF. CDR3 DNA sequence: TGTGCCAGCAGCTTAGGGACAGAAACGTGGGGCTACACCTTC.

The chain links TRBV6-4 to TRBJ2-1; D not certain. The CDR3 is 15 residues long. Trimming took 3 bases from V and 4 from J, leaving 13 bases between them. The V gene's germline CDR1 is MRHNA and CDR2 SNTAGT. The CDR3 DNA follows: TGTGCCAGCAGTGAGGTTCTAGTTGGTTACAATGAGCAGTTCTTC. Its translation is CASSEVLVGYNEQFF.

The chain is built from TRBV9 and TRBJ2-1; a weak D match, TRBD1 (6 bases). Trimming pared 0 bases from V and 6 bases from J, leaving 13 bases between. The germline V gene has CDR1 SGDLS and CDR2 YYNGEE. This CDR3 has 15 residues. CDR3 in amino acids: CASSVEGEWPNEQFF. The CDR3 DNA sequence: TGTGCCAGCAGCGTAGAGGGGGAGTGGCCCAATGAGCAGTTCTTC. The full variable domain, in which reference TRBV9 and TRBJ2-1 provide the parts outside the CDR3, is DSGVTQTPKHLITATGQRVTLRCSPRSGDLSVYWYQQSLDQGLQFLIQYYNGEERAKGNILERFSAQQFPDLHSELNLSSLELGDSALYFCASSVEGEWPNEQFFGPGTRLTVL.

Notes on this clone: Germline is not matched at one junction end, which may reflect a read error. The rearrangement joins TRBV12-5 to TRBJ2-5; D might be TRBD1 or TRBD2, each matching 5 bases. Germline assignment: CDR1 LGHNT and CDR2 FRNRAP. The length of the CDR3 is 17 residues. Here the CDR3 DNA reads TGTGCTAGTGGTTTGGTAGGGGACGTCGACCTAAGAGAGGCCCAGTACTTC. Encoded protein: CASGLVGDVDLREAQYF. Drawing the rest from reference TRBV12-5 and TRBJ2-5, the complete variable domain is DARVTQTPRHKVTEMGQEVTMRCQPILGHNTVFWYRQTMMQGLELLAYFRNRAPLDDSGMPKDRFSAEMPDATLATLKIQPSEPRDSAVYFCASGLVGDVDLREAQYFGPGTRLLVL.

The rearrangement uses TRBV19 and TRBJ1-5, with unresolved D. Germline CDR1 LNHDA, CDR2 SQIVND (reference sequence). CDR3 length equals 17 residues. V was pared by 3 bases and J by 0 bases, with 15 bases between. The CDR3 bases are TGTGCCAGTAGTATGAGTCTCCAAGCGTATAGCAATCAGCCCCAGCATTTT. Translated: CASSMSLQAYSNQPQHF.

V usage is TRBV5-8 and J usage is TRBJ2-5; no definite D call. Trimming removed 0 bases at V and 5 bases at J, with 8 bases between. CDR1 and CDR2 from the germline V gene are SGHTS and YDEGEE. This CDR3 contains 13 residues. The CDR3 is CASSLAELETQYF. CDR3 DNA: TGTGCCAGCAGCTTGGCCGAGCTTGAGACCCAGTACTTC.

The chain employs TRBV11-2 and TRBJ2-7, with D perhaps TRBD2 (5 bases). The CDR3 sequence is 14 residues long. V was clipped by 5 bases and J by 2 bases, with 13 bases between them. CDR1 is SGHAT and CDR2 is FQNNGV in the germline V gene. Written as DNA, the CDR3 is TGTGCCAGCAGCATCGACTACAACCCCTACGAGCAGTACTTC. Translating gives CASSIDYNPYEQYF.

This clone is medium-sized (0.01 to 0.1%) in the sample. This sequence joins TRBV11-1 and TRBJ2-5; the match to TRBD2 covers 9 bases. With 2 bases clipped from V and 5 bases from J, the junction kept 3 bases outside the gene matches. The CDR3 sequence is 14 residues long. Germline V gene lookup returns CDR1 SGHAT and CDR2 FQDESV (reference sequence). The CDR3 reads CASSLLAGLETQYF. In DNA form, the CDR3 reads TGTGCCAGCAGCTTACTAGCGGGGCTCGAGACCCAGTACTTC.

The count of this clone is one. The CDR3 DNA follows: TGTGCCAGCAGCTTAGGGGGACAGAAACTTAACTATGGCTACACCTTC. Translated: CASSLGGQKLNYGYTF. V is TRBV7-9 and J is TRBJ1-2; 7 bases match TRBD1. The germline gives CDR1 SEHNR, CDR2 FQNEAQ (reference sequence). V shed 1 base, J shed 1 base, and the junction held 6 bases outside the gene matches. The CDR3 has 16 amino acids.

This clone was detected once. The chain combines TRBV29-1 with TRBJ2-2, with D possibly being TRBD2 (5 bases). With 2 bases removed from V and 4 bases from J, the gap between germline ends came to 14 bases. Per the germline V gene, CDR1 is SQVTM and CDR2 is ANQGSEA. The CDR3 has 15 amino acids. CDR3 DNA sequence: TGCAGCGTTGAAAAAGAAACACGGGGCACCGGGGAGCTGTTTTTT. Its translation: CSVEKETRGTGELFF.

This sequence joins TRBV28 and TRBJ2-1, with D unresolved. CDR1 is MDHEN and CDR2 is SYDVKM in the germline V gene. Between the trimmed V and J ends, which lost 6 bases and 9 bases, there was a span of 15 bases. This CDR3 has 13 residues. The chain's CDR3 is CASRLPPGVEQFF. CDR3 DNA sequence: TGTGCCAGCAGACTCCCTCCGGGCGTTGAGCAGTTCTTC.

The rearrangement joins TRBV5-6 to TRBJ1-2; D not certain. V dropped 0 bases and J dropped 2 bases, with 11 bases sitting between them. The CDR3 runs 15 residues. In germline, CDR1 is SGHDT, CDR2 YYEEEE. CDR3 in amino acids: CASSLVGRSNYGYTF. The DNA for the CDR3 is TGTGCCAGCAGCTTGGTCGGACGGTCCAACTATGGCTACACCTTC.

The chain joins TRBV6-6 to TRBJ2-7; D is perhaps TRBD1 or TRBD2 (5 bases each). CDR1 MNHNY and CDR2 SVGAGI come from the germline V gene (reference sequence). This CDR3 spans 12 amino acids. Deletions cut 11 bases from V and 3 bases from J, with 14 bases between. CDR3 nucleotide sequence: TGTGCCTCTGGGACCTTTGGCTACGAGCAGTACTTC. It is translated as CASGTFGYEQYF.

The J gene is TRBJ1-1, the V gene TRBV7-9; D perhaps matches TRBD1 (6 bases). CDR1 and CDR2 from the germline V gene are SEHNR and FQNEAQ (reference sequence). The CDR3 has 16 residues. Between the trimmed V and J ends, which lost 7 bases and 5 bases, there was a span of 23 bases. Here the CDR3 reads CASTNRAGQMFTEAFF. CDR3 in DNA: TGTGCCAGCACCAACCGGGCCGGACAGATGTTTACTGAAGCTTTCTTT.

This chain links TRBV5-4 with TRBJ2-3, with D tentatively TRBD2 (6 bases). CDR3 length: 15 amino acids. In germline, CDR1 is SGHNT, CDR2 YYREEE (reference sequence). V was clipped by 7 bases and J by 2 bases, with 17 bases between them. In DNA, the CDR3 is TGTGCCAGCCGGGAGAGTACGACAGCCACAGATACGCAGTATTTT. It translates to CASRESTTATDTQYF.